The 27 T cell receptor beta chains below come from one sample, sequenced in a study of T cells in women clearing cervical HPV infection. TCRdb's table, derived via immunoSEQ multiplex PCR, lists solely in-frame clones and lacks some. The table for this sample gives tens of thousands of clones. The sample consisted of blood buffy coat. The origin of the receptors is a woman between 18 and 70 years old with a cervical HPV16 infection that either progressed to CIN3+ or cleared (not recorded which).

As concerns this clone: With the read ending 3 residues before the CDR3 end, the germline J gene is used to fill in that end. The gene calls are TRBV7-3 and TRBJ2-3; TRBD2 matches at 13 bases. The CDR3 length is 17 residues. Unmatched junction bases numbered 6, after V lost 2 bases and J lost 4 bases. Germline V CDR1 and CDR2: SGHTA, FQGTGA. The covered CDR3 bases are TGTGCCAGCAGCTTAGGACTAGCGGGGGAGGTTGCAGATACG. Translating gives CASSLGLAGEVADT. The CDR3 reads in full as CASSLGLAGEVADTQYF.

About this clone itself: Read coverage stops 3 residues before the CDR3 terminus; the germline J gene supplies the remainder. This chain links TRBV11-3 with TRBJ2-5; 12 bases are shared with TRBD1. Looked up from germline, CDR1 is SGHNT and CDR2 is YENEEA. Unmatched junction bases numbered 6, after V lost 5 bases and J lost 5 bases. CDR3 length equals 15 residues. Incomplete CDR3 DNA: TGTGCCAGCAGCGCGGGGACAGGGGGCGTGGAGACC. This sequence encodes CASSAGTGGVET. Given in full, the CDR3 is CASSAGTGGVETQYF.

As regards this clone: The read falls 3 residues short of the CDR3 end, and the missing part is taken from the germline J gene. The chain recombines TRBV7-9 with TRBJ1-4; 7 positions match TRBD1. In germline, CDR1 is SEHNR, CDR2 FQNEAQ (reference sequence). V was clipped by 5 bases and J by 4 bases; unmatched bases: 4. The CDR3 runs 14 residues. The covered CDR3 bases are TGTGCCAGCAGCACACAGGGGAATAATGAAAAA. This gives the protein CASSTQGNNEK. In full, the CDR3 reads CASSTQGNNEKLFF.

In regard to this clone: The CDR3 is cut off 3 residues early in the read; its end comes from the germline J gene. The chain combines TRBV5-1 with TRBJ2-7, with 7 bases that match TRBD1. CDR1 and CDR2 from the germline V gene are SGHRS and YFSETQ. V was pared by 8 bases and J by 4 bases, with 12 bases of the junction left unmatched. The CDR3 spans 14 residues. The CDR3 loop is CARAPVRGPYEQYF. CDR3 DNA (partial): TGCGCCAGGGCCCCCGTAAGGGGGCCTTACGAG.

On this clone itself: Read data end 3 residues before the CDR3 end; the end is taken from the germline J gene. The chain employs TRBV5-1 and TRBJ2-6, with D possibly TRBD1 on 5 matching bases. V lost 7 bases, J lost 0 bases, and 11 bases lay in between. The CDR3 runs to 15 residues. The germline V gene encodes CDR1 SGHRS and CDR2 YFSETQ. CDR3 loop: CASGSGNSGANVLTF. CDR3 DNA (partial): TGCGCCAGCGGTTCAGGGAACTCTGGGGCCAACGTC.

About this clone: The sequence runs out 3 residues before the end of the CDR3; the remainder is reconstructed from the germline J gene. This sequence joins TRBV6-1 and TRBJ1-5, with D possibly being TRBD1 (5 bases). CDR1 is MNHNS, CDR2 SASEGT, per germline. CDR3 length: 17 residues. Trimming left V 2 bases short and J 4 bases short, with 18 bases between. Partial CDR3 DNA: TGTGCCAGCAGTGAACAGAGAGGGGCAGTCGGGAATCAGCCC. Translation gives CASSEQRGAVGNQP. The full CDR3 protein reads CASSEQRGAVGNQPQHF.

Points on this clone: The read ends 3 residues early relative to the CDR3; the germline J gene fills the gap. This rearrangement joins TRBV20-1 to TRBJ2-2; 8 bases line up with TRBD1. The CDR3 runs to 15 residues. Germline values: CDR1 DFQATT, CDR2 SNEGSKA (reference sequence). Here the CDR3 reads CSARDTGTGGEKLFF. CDR3 DNA (partial): TGCAGTGCTAGAGATACCGGGACAGGAGGTGAAAAG.

On this clone: Sequencing ends 3 residues short of the CDR3 end; the germline J gene provides the rest. This rearrangement joins TRBV18 to TRBJ1-1, with D uncertain. Germline CDR1 reads KGHSH; CDR2 reads LQKENI. This CDR3 comprises 15 residues. The DNA read from the CDR3 is TGTGCCAGCTCACCTCCGCCCTCTAGCTCCTACGAG. Translating gives CASSPPPSSSYE. From start to end, the CDR3 is CASSPPPSSSYEAFF.

Regarding this clone: The observed sequence ends 3 residues before the CDR3 terminus, with the missing tail filled in from the germline J gene. The chain employs TRBV19 and TRBJ1-1; 8 positions match TRBD1. Germline V gene lookup returns CDR1 LNHDA and CDR2 SQIVND (reference sequence). The CDR3 runs to 16 residues. V lost 0 bases, J lost 4 bases, and 7 bases stayed unmatched. CDR3 region: CASSIDHGQGGTEAFF. Partial CDR3 DNA: TGTGCCAGTAGTATAGACCACGGACAGGGAGGCACTGAA. The full variable domain, in which reference TRBV19 and TRBJ1-1 provide the parts outside the CDR3, is DGGITQSPKYLFRKEGQNVTLSCEQNLNHDAMYWYRQDPGQGLRLIYYSQIVNDFQKGDIAEGYSVSREKKESFPLTVTSAQKNPTAFYLCASSIDHGQGGTEAFFGQGTRLTVV.

On this clone: The read terminates 3 residues ahead of where the CDR3 ends, so the germline J gene completes it. The chain uses TRBV9 and TRBJ2-5; the D is unclear. This CDR3 is built from 13 residues. The V gene lost 4 bases and the J gene lost 5 bases, with 12 bases spanning the gap. CDR1 and CDR2 (germline): SGDLS, YYNGEE. CDR3 bases read: TGTGCCAGCAGCCCAGACAAACAGGAGACC. This gives the protein CASSPDKQET. The CDR3 in its entirety is CASSPDKQETQYF.

For this clone: The read gets to within 3 residues of the CDR3 end, and the germline J gene fills in the rest. The rearrangement links TRBV11-1 to TRBJ1-4; D may be TRBD1 (6 bases). The V gene lost 5 bases and the J gene lost 4 bases, with 8 bases spanning the gap. This CDR3 contains 13 residues. Per germline, CDR1 SGHAT and CDR2 FQDESV (reference sequence). The CDR3 bases that were read are TGTGCCAGCAGCCAACAGGGTAATGAAAAA. Translation gives CASSQQGNEK. The whole CDR3 reads CASSQQGNEKLFF.

A remark on this clone: Sequence at one end of the junction differs from germline and may be a read error. With the read ending 3 residues before the CDR3 end, the germline J gene is used to fill in that end. Other DNA sequences in the sample encode the same CDR3. The gene calls are TRBV18 and TRBJ1-3, with TRBD1 identical over 8 bases. CDR1 KGHSH and CDR2 LQKENI come from the germline V gene. CDR3 size: 17 residues. CDR3 sequence reads: CASSPPGRQGLGNTIYF. CDR3 DNA (partial): TGTGCCAGCTCACCACCAGGGAGACAGGGGCTTGGAAACACG.

Comment on this clone: The CDR3 is cut off 3 residues early in the read; its end comes from the germline J gene. V gene TRBV5-1 combines with J gene TRBJ2-7; 9 nucleotides align to TRBD1. Unmatched junction bases numbered 12, after V lost 7 bases and J lost 1 base. The CDR3 is made up of 16 amino acids. Germline assignment: CDR1 SGHRS and CDR2 YFSETQ. CDR3 DNA, as far as it was read: TGCGCCAGCCGGCCCCACGCGGGACAGGGTTCCTACGAG. Encoded protein: CASRPHAGQGSYE. The entire CDR3 protein reads CASRPHAGQGSYEQYF.

On this clone: Sequencing ends 3 residues short of the CDR3 end; the germline J gene provides the rest. The genes are TRBV5-1 and TRBJ2-2; D unclear. The germline V and J ends were trimmed by 5 bases and 0 bases, with 8 bases remaining between them. Per the germline V gene, CDR1 is SGHRS and CDR2 is YFSETQ. The CDR3 consists of 14 residues. The CDR3 is CASRLNSNTGELFF. The DNA read from the CDR3 is TGCGCCAGCAGACTGAACTCGAACACCGGGGAG.

Regarding this clone: The read stops 3 residues short of the end of the CDR3; the missing end is completed from the germline J gene. The J gene is TRBJ2-4, the V gene TRBV30; 8 positions match TRBD1. The CDR3 contains 15 residues. Per germline, CDR1 GTSNPN and CDR2 SVGIG (reference sequence). CDR3 residues: CAWSRLTGEEDGQYF. The sequenced CDR3 bases are TGTGCCTGGAGCCGCCTGACAGGGGAGGAGGATGGT. Full variable domain (remainder filled in from reference TRBV30 and TRBJ2-4): SQTIHQWPATLVQPVGSPLSLECTVEGTSNPNLYWYRQAAGRGLQLLFYSVGIGQISSEVPQNLSASRPQDRQFILSSKKLLLSDSGFYLCAWSRLTGEEDGQYFGAGTRLSVL.

CDR3 loop: CAWSEGQGLEKLFF. The CDR3 bases that were read are TGTGCCTGGAGCGAAGGACAGGGGCTTGAAAAG. The V and J genes are TRBV30 and TRBJ2-2, with 9 nucleotides matching TRBD1. The read ends 3 residues early relative to the CDR3; the germline J gene fills the gap. Germline loops: CDR1 GTSNPN, CDR2 SVGIG (reference sequence). The CDR3 has 14 residues.

Note on this clone: The read finishes 3 residues shy of the CDR3 end, and the germline J gene is used to complete it. This sequence joins TRBV20-1 and TRBJ2-3; TRBD2 agrees at 13 bases. CDR3 length: 16 residues. V lost 6 bases and J lost 6; bases outside the gene matches: 12. Per the germline V gene, CDR1 is DFQATT and CDR2 is SNEGSKA (reference sequence). The sequenced CDR3 bases are TGCAGTGCCAACTCCGGACTAGCGGGAGTTGCGGATACG. It specifies CSANSGLAGVADT. The CDR3 as a whole reads CSANSGLAGVADTQYF.

As to this clone: With the read ending 3 residues before the CDR3 end, the germline J gene is used to fill in that end. This sequence joins TRBV19 and TRBJ2-2, with 9 positions matching TRBD1. This CDR3 has 16 residues. Germline V gene lookup returns CDR1 LNHDA and CDR2 SQIVND (reference sequence). The part of the CDR3 DNA that was read is TGTGCCAGTACCCCAAGGACAGGGGTCTTAAATTCACCG. This encodes CASTPRTGVLNSP. The complete CDR3 sequence is CASTPRTGVLNSPLFF.

Points on this clone: With the read ending 3 residues before the CDR3 end, the germline J gene is used to fill in that end. The J gene is TRBJ2-2, the V gene TRBV6-4, with 8 bases that match TRBD1. CDR3 length: 14 residues. The ends lost 4 bases at V and 5 bases at J; junction bases unmatched: 3. CDR1 and CDR2 (germline): MRHNA, SNTAGT. CDR3 DNA, as far as it was read: TGTGCCAGCAGTGCGGACAGGGATACCGGGGAG. Protein product: CASSADRDTGE. The whole CDR3 protein is CASSADRDTGELFF.

In the case of this clone: Read data end 3 residues before the CDR3 end; the end is taken from the germline J gene. Other DNA sequences from this sample encode an identical CDR3 as well. The rearrangement uses TRBV30 and TRBJ2-3; 7 bases fit TRBD1. CDR1 is GTSNPN and CDR2 is SVGIG in the germline V gene (reference sequence). With V trimmed by 0 bases and J by 7 bases, 10 bases remained unmatched. The CDR3 runs to 15 residues. CDR3 in amino acids: CAWSVRDRGLYTQYF. The sequenced CDR3 bases are TGTGCCTGGAGTGTTCGGGACAGAGGGCTATATACG.

As regards this clone: The missing CDR3 end, 3 residues past where the read stops, is filled in from the germline J gene. The chain links TRBV7-2 to TRBJ2-6, with D uncertain. Germline V gene sequence: CDR1 SGHTA, CDR2 FQGNSA. The CDR3 consists of 12 residues. The ends were cut back, 9 bases at V and 2 bases at J, with 5 bases in the middle. The CDR3 bases that were read are TGTGCCAGTACAACTGGGGCCAACGTC. Amino acid sequence: CASTTGANV. The entire CDR3 reads CASTTGANVLTF.

The sequenced part of the CDR3 DNA is TGTGCCAGCAGCCCTGGGGAGGGGTGGAGGGAGACC. Amino acids: CASSPGEGWRET. The full CDR3 protein reads CASSPGEGWRETQYF. The V call is TRBV7-9, the J call TRBJ2-5; 7 bases agree with TRBD2. The CDR3 extends 3 residues past the end of the read, so its final part is completed from the germline J gene. J lost 5 bases, V lost 5 bases, and 11 bases had no gene match. Germline V gene lookup returns CDR1 SEHNR and CDR2 FQNEAQ (reference sequence). The CDR3 covers 15 residues.

In the case of this clone: From the germline J gene comes the end of the CDR3, since the read stops 3 residues before it. The V call is TRBV5-1, the J call TRBJ2-5; D unclear. Germline V gene sequence: CDR1 SGHRS, CDR2 YFSETQ. The V end was cut by 0 bases, the J end by 6 bases, with 6 bases between. This CDR3 has 12 amino acids. The covered CDR3 bases are TGCGCCAGCAGCTTGGAGACAAAGACC. Protein product: CASSLETKT. The CDR3 in its entirety is CASSLETKTQYF.

About this clone itself: Read data end 3 residues before the CDR3 end; the end is taken from the germline J gene. The V gene is TRBV5-8, the J gene TRBJ2-3; D is unresolved. V dropped 2 bases and J dropped 1 base, with 5 bases sitting between them. The CDR3 covers 13 residues. Germline V gene data show CDR1 as SGHTS and CDR2 as YDEGEE. The part of the CDR3 DNA that was read is TGTGCCAGCAGCTTAATCGGCACAGATACG. Its translation: CASSLIGTDT. The entire CDR3 is CASSLIGTDTQYF.

Remarks on this clone: The read falls 3 residues short of the CDR3 end, and the missing part is taken from the germline J gene. This sequence joins TRBV14 and TRBJ2-2; 13 nucleotides match TRBD2. In germline, CDR1 is SGHDN, CDR2 FVKESK. Trimming at V came to 2 bases and at J to 4 bases, leaving 1 base not matched to a gene. The CDR3 extends over 16 amino acids. Partial CDR3 DNA: TGTGCCAGCAGCCAAAGGACTAGCGGGGGCACCGGGGAG. Translated: CASSQRTSGGTGE. Given in full, the CDR3 is CASSQRTSGGTGELFF.

About this clone: The read ends 3 residues shy of where the CDR3 ends; the end is completed using the germline J gene. The genes are TRBV20-1 and TRBJ2-3; the match to TRBD2 covers 8 bases. Per the germline V gene, CDR1 is DFQATT and CDR2 is SNEGSKA (reference sequence). The CDR3 consists of 14 residues. V was pared by 7 bases and J by 0 bases, with 6 bases of the junction left unmatched. CDR3 amino acids: CSGGGGTSTDTQYF. The sequenced part of the CDR3 DNA is TGCAGTGGAGGCGGGGGGACTAGCACAGATACG.

In the case of this clone: The DNA ends 3 residues before the CDR3 does, and the rest of the CDR3 is filled in from the germline J gene. The chain combines TRBV29-1 with TRBJ2-3, with 7 bases matching TRBD1. The CDR3 consists of 13 residues. Germline loops: CDR1 SQVTM, CDR2 ANQGSEA. The CDR3: CSVSLQGRETQYF. The covered CDR3 bases are TGCAGCGTCTCCCTACAGGGGCGAGAGACG.